The TCR beta chain described here comes from a study of blood T cells in healthy people across ages. The study's findings and limits: Across the age range, TCR beta diversity per million T cells fell in a roughly linear way.

This clonotype appeared a few times. Its specificity is not known. Each sample provided at least 5 micrograms of extracted total RNA. Trimming removed 2 bases from V and 11 bases from J, with 8 bases in between. From germline, CDR1 is SGHRS and CDR2 YFSETQ. This CDR3 is built from 11 residues. A sample-barcoded 5' primer and a J-beta primer mix were used in a second PCR of roughly 6 to 11 cycles. Every cDNA molecule carried a tag from a template-switch adaptor bearing 12 random nucleotides. The yield of each sample was at least 2.5 million CDR3-containing paired-end reads. MiXCR was run by TCRdb on the 5' RACE reads, yielding one entry per CDR3 protein. The table lists about 1.1 million distinct CDR3 sequences, around two fifths of them singletons.

The gene calls are TRBV5-1 and TRBJ2-1; no clear D gene. Sequenced sample: blood. The TCR originated in a man between 18 and 29 years old in good health. As DNA, the CDR3 is TGCGCCAGCAGCTTTGAAGCGCAGCAGTTCTTC. Protein product: CASSFEAQQFF.